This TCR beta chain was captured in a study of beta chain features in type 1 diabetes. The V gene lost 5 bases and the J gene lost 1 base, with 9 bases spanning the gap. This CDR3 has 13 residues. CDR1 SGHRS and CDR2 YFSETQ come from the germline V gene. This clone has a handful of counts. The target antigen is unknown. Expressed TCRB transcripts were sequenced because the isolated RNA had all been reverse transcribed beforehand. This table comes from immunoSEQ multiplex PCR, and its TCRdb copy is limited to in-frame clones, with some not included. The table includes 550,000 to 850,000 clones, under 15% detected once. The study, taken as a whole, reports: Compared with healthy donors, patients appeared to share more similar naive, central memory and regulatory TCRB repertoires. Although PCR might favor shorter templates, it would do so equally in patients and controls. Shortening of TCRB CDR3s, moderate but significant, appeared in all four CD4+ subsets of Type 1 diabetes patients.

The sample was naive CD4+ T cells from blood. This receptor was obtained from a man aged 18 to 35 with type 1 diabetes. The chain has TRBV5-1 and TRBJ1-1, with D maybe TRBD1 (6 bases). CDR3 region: CASRQGGNTEAFF. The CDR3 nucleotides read TGCGCCAGCAGGCAAGGGGGGAACACTGAAGCTTTCTTT.